This TCR beta chain was identified in a study of T cells in women clearing cervical HPV infection. About the research overall: Donors had HPV16-related CIN3 or worse; 2 had invasive cancer. Case blood was drawn when the lesion was first found; control blood after infection became undetectable. General study findings and limits: TRBV6-7 relative abundance averaged 0.11% in cases and 0.15% to 0.2% in controls.

Comments on this clone: Its antigen is currently unknown. The CDR3 goes on 3 residues after the read ends, and that part is filled in from the germline J gene.

Data came from immunoSEQ multiplex PCR; TCRdb stores just in-frame clones and leaves some out. The sample has some 20,000 clones, and its top ten clones hold roughly 5%. The germline V gene encodes CDR1 DFQATT and CDR2 SNEGSKA (reference sequence). With V trimmed by 3 bases and J by 4 bases, 9 bases remained unmatched. The length of the CDR3 is 15 residues. The TCR originated in a woman aged 18 to 75 with a cervical HPV16 infection that either progressed to CIN3+ or cleared (not recorded which). Sequenced material: blood buffy coat. The V gene is TRBV20-1, the J gene TRBJ1-5; TRBD1 matches 7 bases. The sequenced part of the CDR3 DNA is TGCAGTGCTAGCCCCGACAGGGTTCGGAATCAGCCC. It encodes CSASPDRVRNQP. The whole CDR3 region reads CSASPDRVRNQPQHF.